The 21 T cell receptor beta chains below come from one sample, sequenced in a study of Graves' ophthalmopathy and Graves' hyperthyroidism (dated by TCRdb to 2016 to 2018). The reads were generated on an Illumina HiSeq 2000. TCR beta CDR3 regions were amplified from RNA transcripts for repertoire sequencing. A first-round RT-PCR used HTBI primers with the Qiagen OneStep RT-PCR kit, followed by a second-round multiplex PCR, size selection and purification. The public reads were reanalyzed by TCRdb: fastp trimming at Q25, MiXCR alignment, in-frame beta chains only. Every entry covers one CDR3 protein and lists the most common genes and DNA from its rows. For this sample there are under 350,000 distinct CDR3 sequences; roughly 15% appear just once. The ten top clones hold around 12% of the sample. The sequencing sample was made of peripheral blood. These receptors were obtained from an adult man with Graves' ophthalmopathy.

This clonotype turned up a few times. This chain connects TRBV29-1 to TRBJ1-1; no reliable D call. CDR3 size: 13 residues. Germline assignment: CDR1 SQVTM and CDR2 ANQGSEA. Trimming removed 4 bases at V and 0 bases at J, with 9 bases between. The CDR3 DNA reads TGCAGCGTTGTAGCCAACCTGAACACTGAAGCTTTCTTT. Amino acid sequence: CSVVANLNTEAFF.

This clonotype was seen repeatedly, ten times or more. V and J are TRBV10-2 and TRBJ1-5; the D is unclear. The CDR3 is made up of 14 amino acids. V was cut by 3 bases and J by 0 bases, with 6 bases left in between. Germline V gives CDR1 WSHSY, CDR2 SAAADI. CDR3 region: CASSDRFSNQPQHF. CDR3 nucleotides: TGCGCCAGCAGTGATCGGTTTAGCAATCAGCCCCAGCATTTT.

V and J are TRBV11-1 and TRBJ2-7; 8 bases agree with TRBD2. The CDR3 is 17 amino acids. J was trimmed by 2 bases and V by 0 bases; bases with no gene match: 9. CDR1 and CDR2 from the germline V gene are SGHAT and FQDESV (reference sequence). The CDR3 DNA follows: TGTGCCAGCAGCTTAGCGGGGCGAGCGGGAGACCCCTACGAGCAGTACTTC. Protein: CASSLAGRAGDPYEQYF.

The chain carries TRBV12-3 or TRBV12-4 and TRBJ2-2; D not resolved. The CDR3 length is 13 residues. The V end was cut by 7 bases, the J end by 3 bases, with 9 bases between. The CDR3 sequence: CASTGGYTGELFF. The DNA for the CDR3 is TGTGCCAGCACGGGCGGTTACACCGGGGAGCTGTTTTTT.

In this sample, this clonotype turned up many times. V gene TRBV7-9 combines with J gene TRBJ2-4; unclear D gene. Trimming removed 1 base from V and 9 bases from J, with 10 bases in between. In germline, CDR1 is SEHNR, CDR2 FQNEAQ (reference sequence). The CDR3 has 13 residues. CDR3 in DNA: TGTGCCAGCAGCTTAGAGTCGACCGGCATTCAGTACTTC. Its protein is CASSLESTGIQYF.

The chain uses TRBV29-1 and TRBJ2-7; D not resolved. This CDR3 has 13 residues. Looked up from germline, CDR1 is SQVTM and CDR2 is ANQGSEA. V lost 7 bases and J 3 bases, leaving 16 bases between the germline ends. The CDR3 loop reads CSATGPADYEQYF. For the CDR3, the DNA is TGCAGCGCAACGGGCCCAGCCGACTACGAGCAGTACTTC.

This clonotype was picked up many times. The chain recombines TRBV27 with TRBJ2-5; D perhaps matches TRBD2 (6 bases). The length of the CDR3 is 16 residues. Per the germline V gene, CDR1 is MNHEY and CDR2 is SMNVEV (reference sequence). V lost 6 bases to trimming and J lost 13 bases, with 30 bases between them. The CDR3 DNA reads TGTGCCAGCAGCCACTCAACTAGCAGAGCAAGCCTTAGTTTGTACTTC. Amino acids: CASSHSTSRASLSLYF.

This chain's CDR3 is CASSETRGGNTEAFF. DNA of the CDR3: TGTGCCAGCAGTGAAACTAGGGGAGGGAACACTGAAGCTTTCTTT. The chain links TRBV2 to TRBJ1-1, with a weak D call TRBD1 (5 bases). With 2 bases removed from V and 1 base from J, the gap between germline ends came to 11 bases. Looked up from germline, CDR1 is SNHLY and CDR2 is FYNNEI. This CDR3 spans 15 amino acids.

CDR3 coding DNA: TGTGCTAGTGGTTTAGGTGAAAAGGAGACCCAGTACTTC. It yields the protein CASGLGEKETQYF. The V and J genes are TRBV12-5 and TRBJ2-5; no firm D call. This CDR3 region has 13 residues. Germline V gene sequence: CDR1 LGHNT, CDR2 FRNRAP. The ends were cut back, 3 bases at V and 5 bases at J, with 10 bases in the middle.

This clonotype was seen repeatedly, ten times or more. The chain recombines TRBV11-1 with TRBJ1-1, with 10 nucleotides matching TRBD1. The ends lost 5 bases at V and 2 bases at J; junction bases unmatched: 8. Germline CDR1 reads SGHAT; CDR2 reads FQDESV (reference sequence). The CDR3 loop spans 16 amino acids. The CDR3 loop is CASSPRTGGINTEAFF. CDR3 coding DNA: TGTGCCAGCAGCCCCCGGACAGGGGGTATCAACACTGAAGCTTTCTTT.

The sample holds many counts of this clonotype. CDR3 in DNA: TGTGCCAGCAGAGGGGGAACCATGGGGCGGACCCAGTACTTC. Translated, it gives CASRGGTMGRTQYF. The chain employs TRBV6-2 or TRBV6-3 and TRBJ2-5; TRBD1 is a possible D gene (6 bases). Germline-derived CDR1 and CDR2 are MNHEY and SVGEGT. The germline V and J ends were trimmed by 6 bases and 7 bases, with 18 bases remaining between them. The CDR3 is 14 amino acids.

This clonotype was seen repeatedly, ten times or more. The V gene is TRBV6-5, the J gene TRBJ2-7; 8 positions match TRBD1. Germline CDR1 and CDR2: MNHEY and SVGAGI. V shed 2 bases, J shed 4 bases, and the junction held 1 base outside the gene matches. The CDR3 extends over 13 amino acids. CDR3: CASSYRQGYEQYF. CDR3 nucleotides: TGTGCCAGCAGTTACCGACAGGGGTACGAGCAGTACTTC.

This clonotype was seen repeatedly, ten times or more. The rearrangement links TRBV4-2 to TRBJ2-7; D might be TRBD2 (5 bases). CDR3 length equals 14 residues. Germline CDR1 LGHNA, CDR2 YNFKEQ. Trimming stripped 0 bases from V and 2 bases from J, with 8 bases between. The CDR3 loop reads CASSQDVGTYEQYF. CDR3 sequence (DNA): TGTGCCAGCAGCCAAGATGTCGGGACCTACGAGCAGTACTTC.

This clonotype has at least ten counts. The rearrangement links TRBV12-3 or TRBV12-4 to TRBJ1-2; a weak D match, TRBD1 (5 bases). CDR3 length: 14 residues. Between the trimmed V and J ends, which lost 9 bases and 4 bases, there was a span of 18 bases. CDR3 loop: CASRQAGGGYGYTF. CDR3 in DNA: TGTGCCAGTCGACAAGCGGGGGGGGGCTATGGCTACACCTTC.

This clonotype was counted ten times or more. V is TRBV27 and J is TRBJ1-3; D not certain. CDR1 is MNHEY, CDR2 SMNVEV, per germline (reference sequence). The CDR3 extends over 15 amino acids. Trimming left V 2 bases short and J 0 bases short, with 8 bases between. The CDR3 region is CASSLSENSGNTIYF. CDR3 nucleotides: TGTGCCAGCAGTTTAAGTGAGAACTCTGGAAACACCATATATTTT.

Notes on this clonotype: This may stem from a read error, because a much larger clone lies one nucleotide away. CDR3: CASTYSPEYF. As DNA, the CDR3 is TGTGCCAGCACTTACTCACCTGAGTACTTC. The chain has TRBV6-5 and TRBJ2-5; D not certain. Germline-derived CDR1 and CDR2 are MNHEY and SVGAGI. The CDR3 is 10 residues long.

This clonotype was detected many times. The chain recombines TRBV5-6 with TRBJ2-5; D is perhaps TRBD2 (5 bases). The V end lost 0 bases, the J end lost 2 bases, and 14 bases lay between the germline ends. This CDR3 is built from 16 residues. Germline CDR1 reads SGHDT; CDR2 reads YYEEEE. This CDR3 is CASSLDPGSPQETQYF. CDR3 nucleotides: TGTGCCAGCAGCTTGGATCCGGGGTCACCACAAGAGACCCAGTACTTC. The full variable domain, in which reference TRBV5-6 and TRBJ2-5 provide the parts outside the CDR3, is DAGVTQSPTHLIKTRGQQVTLRCSPKSGHDTVSWYQQALGQGPQFIFQYYEEEERQRGNFPDRFSGHQFPNYSSELNVNALLLGDSALYLCASSLDPGSPQETQYFGPGTRLLVL.

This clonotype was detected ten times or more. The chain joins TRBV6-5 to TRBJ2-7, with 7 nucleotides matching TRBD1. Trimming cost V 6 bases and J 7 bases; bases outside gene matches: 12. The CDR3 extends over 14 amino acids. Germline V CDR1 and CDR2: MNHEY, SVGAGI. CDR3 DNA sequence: TGTGCCAGCAGCCTCGAGGTCGCAGGGGGAGAGCAGTACTTC. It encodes CASSLEVAGGEQYF.

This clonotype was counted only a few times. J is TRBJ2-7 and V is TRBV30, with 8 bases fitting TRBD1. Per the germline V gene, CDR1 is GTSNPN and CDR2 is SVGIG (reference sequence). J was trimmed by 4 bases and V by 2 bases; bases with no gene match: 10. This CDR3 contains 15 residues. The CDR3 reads CAWSPLRQGSYEQYF. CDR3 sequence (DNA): TGTGCCTGGAGTCCCCTCAGACAGGGGTCGTACGAGCAGTACTTC.

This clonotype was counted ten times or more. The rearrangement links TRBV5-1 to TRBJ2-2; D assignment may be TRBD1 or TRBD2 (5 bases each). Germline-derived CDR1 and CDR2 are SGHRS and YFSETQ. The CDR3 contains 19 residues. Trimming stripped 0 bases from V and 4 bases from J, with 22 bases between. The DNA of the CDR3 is TGCGCCAGCAGCTTGGCGGTCGACAGCTTACCGGGACCCACCGGGGAGCTGTTTTTT. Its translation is CASSLAVDSLPGPTGELFF. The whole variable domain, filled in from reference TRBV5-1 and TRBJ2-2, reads KAGVTQTPRYLIKTRGQQVTLSCSPISGHRSVSWYQQTPGQGLQFLFEYFSETQRNKGNFPGRFSGRQFSNSRSEMNVSTLELGDSALYLCASSLAVDSLPGPTGELFFGEGSRLTVL.

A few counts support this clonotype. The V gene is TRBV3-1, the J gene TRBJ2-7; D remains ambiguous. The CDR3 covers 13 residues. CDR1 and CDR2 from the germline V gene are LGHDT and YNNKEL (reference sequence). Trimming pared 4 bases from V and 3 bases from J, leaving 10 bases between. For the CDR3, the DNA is TGTGCCAGCAGCCCTACGGATTACTACGAGCAGTACTTC. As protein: CASSPTDYYEQYF.